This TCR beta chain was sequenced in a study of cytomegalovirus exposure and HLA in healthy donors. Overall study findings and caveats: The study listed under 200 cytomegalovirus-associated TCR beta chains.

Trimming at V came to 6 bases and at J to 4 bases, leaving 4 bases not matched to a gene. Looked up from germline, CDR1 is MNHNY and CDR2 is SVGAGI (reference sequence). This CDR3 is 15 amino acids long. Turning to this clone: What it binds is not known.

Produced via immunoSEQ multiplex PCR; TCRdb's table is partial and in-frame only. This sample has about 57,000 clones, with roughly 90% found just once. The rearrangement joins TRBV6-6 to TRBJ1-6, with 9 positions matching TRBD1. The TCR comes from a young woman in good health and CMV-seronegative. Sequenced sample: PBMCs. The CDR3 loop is CASRRDREYNSPLHF. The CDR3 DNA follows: TGTGCCAGCAGACGGGACAGGGAGTATAATTCACCCCTCCACTTT.